This is a list of T cell receptor beta chains from one sample in a study of T-cell reconstitution after alpha-beta-depleted transplantation in children. TCRdb re-derived calls from the PCR reads in MiXCR, one entry per CDR3 protein. The sample has 600,000 to 700,000 distinct CDR3 sequences; around 16% are singletons. This specimen was PBMCs from the stem cell graft donor, taken from the stem cell graft. All receptors derive from a human donor who donated a stem cell graft to a child with acute myeloid leukemia. The conserved cysteine and the conserved F or W are not part of the CDR3 here.

CDR3	V	J
SATPRGRGVHEKLF	TRBV20-1	TRBJ1-4
ASSFTNSPLH	TRBV12-3/TRBV12-4	TRBJ1-6
CARPGTFPGYRLENIQY	TRBV20-1	TRBJ2-4
ASSPPGGEVKNIQY	TRBV7-2	TRBJ2-4
ASRDQGVGTEAF	TRBV7-9	TRBJ1-1
SSPGQTNEKLF	TRBV20-1	TRBJ1-4
SADRVDNEQF	TRBV29-1	TRBJ2-1
SARETKGPYTEAF	TRBV20-1	TRBJ1-1
ASSLSGGSSGANVLT	TRBV7-2	TRBJ2-6
SGRHGGGTEAF	TRBV29-1	TRBJ1-1
ASSFTGSYNEQF	TRBV5-1	TRBJ2-1
ASSERGDGQPQH	TRBV6-1	TRBJ1-5
SARGGIENSPLH	TRBV20-1	TRBJ1-6
ASREASYRGSMANVLT	TRBV5-1	TRBJ2-6
ASKAKQGSHSPLH	TRBV7-2	TRBJ1-6
ASSKGRGLNTGELF	TRBV21-1	TRBJ2-2
ASSSGGPGETQY	TRBV5-1	TRBJ2-5
ASSPRPGTSYEQY	TRBV7-3	TRBJ2-7
ASTAADTQY	TRBV28	TRBJ2-3
ASSDSSSGEPQH	TRBV25-1	TRBJ1-5
ASSYSGAGTQY	TRBV6-5	TRBJ2-5
ASSADISSYEQY	TRBV9	TRBJ2-7
ASSLVTQETQY	TRBV7-9	TRBJ2-5
AIMRAQTLTDTQY	TRBV10-3	TRBJ2-3
ASKMGSISDTQY	TRBV12-3/TRBV12-4	TRBJ2-3
ASSPPGRDGYT	TRBV5-1	TRBJ1-2
ASSLASNEGRERETRY	TRBV7-8	TRBJ2-5
ASSGGGEQF	TRBV28	TRBJ2-1
ASSPLAGANQETQY	TRBV3-1	TRBJ2-5
SARVSPGGEQY	TRBV20-1	TRBJ2-7
SVHGQGSNYGYT	TRBV29-1	TRBJ1-2
ASSNQGEQF	TRBV7-9	TRBJ2-1
AWSRGAYEQY	TRBV30	TRBJ2-7
ASSQDNGGSYGYT	TRBV4-1	TRBJ1-2
ASSDNLGLASTDTQY	TRBV6-4	TRBJ2-3
ASSASSRAQPQH	TRBV9	TRBJ1-5
ASSILAGGRNEQF	TRBV12-3/TRBV12-4	TRBJ2-1
SARSLTDTQY	TRBV20-1	TRBJ2-3
AIRDPGWASSYEQY	TRBV10-3	TRBJ2-7
SAPSLLNTEAF	TRBV20-1	TRBJ1-1
ASTPQGGGEQF	TRBV12-3/TRBV12-4	TRBJ2-1
ASSLDTGPDGYT	TRBV7-2	TRBJ1-2
ASSDRTTEAF	TRBV25-1	TRBJ1-1
ASSLGRLEYTEAF	TRBV28	TRBJ1-1
SPQKADTDTQY	TRBV20-1	TRBJ2-3
ATSESREDTQY	TRBV24-1	TRBJ2-3